These T cell receptor beta chains were read from a single sample in a study of T cell responses to AZD1222 COVID-19 vaccine. Method: immunoSEQ multiplex PCR; TCRdb's copy keeps in-frame clones and lacks some. The sample yields about 69,000 clones, approximately 82% seen once. Specimen: peripheral blood, collected 28 days after the second AZD1222 dose. The receptors originated from an adult who received the AZD1222 COVID-19 vaccine. The CDR3 runs from the conserved cysteine through the conserved F or W. D genes are given only for firm matches. A row's size may be missing; if present it is once, few, many or a size class.

D gene: NA; clone size: few; J gene: TRBJ2-7; V gene: TRBV6-6; CDR3 DNA: TGTGCCAGCAGTCCCGGGGTCTCCTACGAGCAGTACTTC; CDR3 protein: CASSPGVSYEQYF
D gene: TRBD1; clone size: few; J gene: TRBJ2-7; V gene: TRBV29-1; CDR3 DNA: TGCAGCGTCGCCGACAGGGTCAGGTACGAGCAGTACTTC; CDR3 protein: CSVADRVRYEQYF
D gene: TRBD1; clone size: once; J gene: TRBJ2-7; V gene: TRBV5-1; CDR3 DNA: TGCGCCAGCAGCTTGGGGGGGACAGGGGCGTCCTACGAGCAGTACTTC; CDR3 protein: CASSLGGTGASYEQYF
D gene: TRBD2; clone size: NA; J gene: TRBJ2-5; V gene: TRBV27; CDR3 DNA: TGTGCCAGCAGCCAATCCCTAGCGGGGGGGGAGACCCAGTACTTC; CDR3 protein: CASSQSLAGGETQYF
D gene: TRBD2; clone size: NA; J gene: TRBJ2-1; V gene: TRBV5-8; CDR3 DNA: TGTGCCAGCAGCCAAGCGGGAGGCTCCTACAATGAGCAGTTCTTC; CDR3 protein: CASSQAGGSYNEQFF
D gene: NA; clone size: NA; J gene: TRBJ1-1; V gene: TRBV10-3; CDR3 DNA: TGTGCCATCAGTCCCGCCCAGGGTGAAAAGACTGAAGCTTTCTTT; CDR3 protein: CAISPAQGEKTEAFF
D gene: NA; clone size: NA; J gene: TRBJ2-3; V gene: TRBV19; CDR3 DNA: TGTGCCAGTAGTACCAGTCCCTCCACAGATACGCAGTATTTT; CDR3 protein: CASSTSPSTDTQYF
D gene: TRBD2; clone size: NA; J gene: TRBJ2-1; V gene: TRBV29-1; CDR3 DNA: TGCAGCGTTGGTGGACTAGCGGGGTCCTACAATGAGCAGTTCTTC; CDR3 protein: CSVGGLAGSYNEQFF
D gene: TRBD1; clone size: NA; J gene: TRBJ2-1; V gene: TRBV6-4; CDR3 DNA: TGTGCCAGCAGTGATTGGGACAGGGGGCGGAAAGGTGAGCAGTTCTTC; CDR3 protein: CASSDWDRGRKGEQFF
D gene: NA; clone size: NA; J gene: TRBJ1-2; V gene: TRBV28; CDR3 DNA: TGTGCCACCCTAGGACAGCTTAACTATGGCTACACCTTC; CDR3 protein: CATLGQLNYGYTF
D gene: NA; clone size: NA; J gene: TRBJ2-5; V gene: TRBV7-7; CDR3 DNA: TGTGCCAGCAGCTTCGGGGGGCGGCCAGAAGAGACCCAGTACTTC; CDR3 protein: CASSFGGRPEETQYF
D gene: NA; clone size: NA; J gene: TRBJ1-5; V gene: TRBV30; CDR3 DNA: TGTGCCTGGAGCGGGACGTACAATCAGCCCCAGCATTTT; CDR3 protein: CAWSGTYNQPQHF
D gene: NA; clone size: NA; J gene: TRBJ2-5; V gene: TRBV5-1; CDR3 DNA: TGCGCCAGCAGCGCTAGCGGACAGGGAAAAGAGACCCAGTACTTC; CDR3 protein: CASSASGQGKETQYF
D gene: NA; clone size: NA; J gene: TRBJ1-5; V gene: TRBV3-1/TRBV3-2; CDR3 DNA: TGTGCCAGCAGTGAAGGAGGCAATCAGCCCCAGCATTTT; CDR3 protein: CASSEGGNQPQHF
D gene: NA; clone size: NA; J gene: TRBJ2-3; V gene: TRBV10-1; CDR3 DNA: TGCGCCAGCAGTGTCTCGTTTGGCACAGATACGCAGTATTTT; CDR3 protein: CASSVSFGTDTQYF
D gene: NA; clone size: NA; J gene: TRBJ1-1; V gene: TRBV6-5; CDR3 DNA: TGTGCCAGCAGTTACTCCAGGATAATGAACACTGAAGCTTTCTTT; CDR3 protein: CASSYSRIMNTEAFF
D gene: NA; clone size: once; J gene: TRBJ1-4; V gene: TRBV10-1; CDR3 DNA: TGCGCCAGCAGTGAGGCTAGGGGGGACCCCACAACTAATGAAAAACTGTTTTTT; CDR3 protein: CASSEARGDPTTNEKLFF
D gene: NA; clone size: NA; J gene: TRBJ1-1; V gene: TRBV27; CDR3 DNA: TGTGCCAGCAGTTTACTCGGGGCGACGACTTTCTTT; CDR3 protein: CASSLLGATTFF
D gene: NA; clone size: NA; J gene: TRBJ2-2; V gene: TRBV6-5; CDR3 DNA: TGTGCCAGCAGTTACGTGAGGGACACTAACACCGGGGAGCTGTTTTTT; CDR3 protein: CASSYVRDTNTGELFF
D gene: NA; clone size: NA; J gene: TRBJ1-1; V gene: TRBV10-3; CDR3 DNA: TGTGCCATCAGGGGGGACGCTGAAGCTTTCTTT; CDR3 protein: CAIRGDAEAFF
D gene: TRBD2; clone size: NA; J gene: TRBJ2-3; V gene: TRBV2; CDR3 DNA: TGTGCCAGCGGCCAGCGGGGTAGGTCAGATACGCAGTATTTT; CDR3 protein: CASGQRGRSDTQYF
D gene: TRBD2; clone size: once; J gene: TRBJ2-3; V gene: TRBV6-6; CDR3 DNA: TGTGCCAGCAGTCCCGGGACTAGCGGAACTACAAGGTGGGATACGCAGTATTTT; CDR3 protein: CASSPGTSGTTRWDTQYF
D gene: TRBD1; clone size: NA; J gene: TRBJ1-5; V gene: TRBV19; CDR3 DNA: TGTGCCAGTTCGACAGGGGAGGAAAATCAGCCCCAGCATTTT; CDR3 protein: CASSTGEENQPQHF
D gene: TRBD1; clone size: NA; J gene: TRBJ1-1; V gene: TRBV19; CDR3 DNA: TGTGCCAGTAGTAGGAGCGGACAGGGCGGCACTGAAGCTTTCTTT; CDR3 protein: CASSRSGQGGTEAFF